A single sample is the source of the 22 T cell receptor beta chains below, sequenced in a study of blood T cell repertoires in COVID-19. Sequenced by immunoSEQ multiplex PCR; TCRdb stores in-frame clones only, minus some. This table holds about 130,000 clones, roughly four fifths found once. The sample consisted of peripheral blood. The receptor set was obtained from a man aged 60-69 years with acute or convalescent COVID-19.

The chain links TRBV28 to TRBJ2-2; 11 bases map to TRBD1. Germline CDR1 and CDR2: MDHEN and SYDVKM. V dropped 2 bases and J dropped 6; count of bases not matched to a gene: 2. The CDR3 has 15 residues. This CDR3 is CASSLRTGGPGELFF. CDR3 in DNA: TGTGCCAGCAGTTTAAGGACAGGGGGCCCCGGGGAGCTGTTTTTT.

This clone was observed a handful of times. V and J are TRBV28 and TRBJ1-2; perhaps TRBD1 as D (6 bases). Germline loops: CDR1 MDHEN, CDR2 SYDVKM. V shed 5 bases and J shed 8 bases, with 15 bases lying between them. The CDR3 length is 13 residues. CDR3 protein: CASSGQIARGYTF. The CDR3 DNA follows: TGTGCCAGCAGTGGACAGATCGCGCGGGGCTACACCTTC.

The chain has TRBV10-3 and TRBJ2-1, with 11 bases aligning to TRBD2. The CDR3 consists of 15 residues. With V trimmed by 6 bases and J by 4 bases, 5 bases remained unmatched. Germline CDR1 is ENHRY and CDR2 is SYGVKD. This chain's CDR3 is CAIRSGTSGYNEQFF. The CDR3 DNA sequence: TGTGCCATCAGATCAGGGACTAGCGGTTACAATGAGCAGTTCTTC.

The chain has TRBV27 and TRBJ2-7, with TRBD1 matching over 7 bases. This CDR3 region has 16 residues. V lost 6 bases and J lost 1; bases outside the gene matches: 12. The germline V gene encodes CDR1 MNHEY and CDR2 SMNVEV (reference sequence). In nucleotides, the CDR3 is TGTGCCAGCAGCGCCCGACAGGGTCGAGGGTCCTACGAGCAGTACTTC. Amino acids: CASSARQGRGSYEQYF.

This chain links TRBV29-1 with TRBJ2-7, with TRBD2 as a possible D gene (6 bases). V shed 5 bases and J shed 0 bases, with 11 bases lying between them. CDR3 length: 13 residues. Germline CDR1 SQVTM, CDR2 ANQGSEA. Here the CDR3 reads CSVLRENSYEQYF. DNA of the CDR3: TGCAGCGTTTTACGGGAGAACTCCTACGAGCAGTACTTC.

The chain combines TRBV14 with TRBJ2-7; possibly TRBD2 for D (5 bases). This CDR3 is built from 17 residues. V was trimmed by 3 bases and J by 3 bases, leaving 21 bases between them. CDR1 is SGHDN and CDR2 is FVKESK in the germline V gene. CDR3 bases: TGTGCCAGCAGCCACCTGAGCCCCAGCGGACGGGGCTACGAGCAGTACTTC. This codes for CASSHLSPSGRGYEQYF.

This clone was recorded a few times. This sequence joins TRBV25-1 and TRBJ1-2; D is unresolved. Between the trimmed V and J ends, which lost 5 bases and 4 bases, there was a span of 17 bases. Germline V gene data show CDR1 as MGHDK and CDR2 as SYGVNS. CDR3 length equals 15 residues. The CDR3 loop is CASSHTGSLLYGYTF. CDR3 in DNA: TGTGCCAGCAGTCATACCGGGTCCCTACTCTATGGCTACACCTTC.

The J gene is TRBJ2-7, the V gene TRBV5-6, with D possibly matching TRBD1 (6 bases). Trimming removed 5 bases from V and 5 bases from J, with 20 bases in between. The CDR3 sequence is 15 residues long. The germline V gene encodes CDR1 SGHDT and CDR2 YYEEEE. CDR3 bases: TGTGCCAGCAGGCCAGCTGACGACAGGCCCCACGAGCAGTACTTC. Translated, it gives CASRPADDRPHEQYF.

V is TRBV6-2 or TRBV6-3 and J is TRBJ1-1; 7 bases match TRBD1. The CDR3 is 17 amino acids. Germline-derived CDR1 and CDR2 are MNHEY and SVGEGT. J gave up 0 bases and V 5 bases, and 12 bases lay outside the gene matches. The CDR3 coding sequence is TGTGCCAGCAGTAACCCGGGACAGAATTCCATGAACACTGAAGCTTTCTTT. Translated, it gives CASSNPGQNSMNTEAFF.

On this clone: The sample carries other DNA sequences with the same CDR3. The rearrangement links TRBV24-1 to TRBJ2-1, with D possibly being TRBD2 (5 bases). Germline loops: CDR1 KGHDR, CDR2 SFDVKD. This CDR3 spans 16 amino acids. The ends were cut back, 7 bases at V and 8 bases at J, with 23 bases in the middle. DNA of the CDR3: TGTGCCACCAGCGACGGGATTTATGATAACAACTATGAGCAGTTCTTC. The encoded protein is CATSDGIYDNNYEQFF.

The gene calls are TRBV9 and TRBJ1-2; 11 positions agree with TRBD1. CDR1 is SGDLS and CDR2 is YYNGEE in the germline V gene. This CDR3 contains 13 residues. The junction had 3 bases not matched to a gene; V was cut back by 4 bases and J by 7 bases. The CDR3 here is CASSPGQGVGYTF. CDR3 in DNA: TGTGCCAGCAGCCCGGGACAGGGGGTTGGCTACACCTTC.

V is TRBV7-9 and J is TRBJ2-1; 8 bases are shared with TRBD2. The germline gives CDR1 SEHNR, CDR2 FQNEAQ (reference sequence). Germline trimming cut 8 bases from V and 4 bases from J; bases unmatched to any gene: 4. The CDR3 runs 13 residues. The CDR3 reads CASGKRGYNEQFF. As DNA, the CDR3 is TGTGCCAGCGGTAAGCGGGGGTACAATGAGCAGTTCTTC.

The rearrangement links TRBV7-9 to TRBJ1-6; D remains ambiguous. The germline gives CDR1 SEHNR, CDR2 FQNEAQ (reference sequence). Trimming removed 2 bases at V and 6 bases at J, with 8 bases between. The CDR3 consists of 14 residues. CDR3 DNA sequence: TGTGCCAGCAGCTTATCACAGTCTAATTCACCCCTCCACTTT. Translation: CASSLSQSNSPLHF.

The rearrangement joins TRBV5-6 to TRBJ2-5, with TRBD2 matching over 8 bases. The germline V gene encodes CDR1 SGHDT and CDR2 YYEEEE. The CDR3 is made up of 16 amino acids. The junction had 7 bases not matched to a gene; V was cut back by 0 bases and J by 3 bases. The CDR3 spells CASSLAPAGGKETQYF. The DNA of the CDR3 is TGTGCCAGCAGCTTGGCACCGGCGGGAGGAAAAGAGACCCAGTACTTC.

The chain is built from TRBV11-2 and TRBJ2-2; 13 bases fit TRBD2. Per germline, CDR1 SGHAT and CDR2 FQNNGV. The CDR3 is made up of 16 amino acids. With V trimmed by 4 bases and J by 7 bases, 6 bases remained unmatched. The CDR3 bases are TGTGCCAGCAGCTCGCGACTAGCGGGGGGAAGCGGGGAGCTGTTTTTT. This translates into CASSSRLAGGSGELFF. Based on the CDR3 plus reference TRBV11-2 and TRBJ2-2, the full variable domain is EAGVAQSPRYKIIEKRQSVAFWCNPISGHATLYWYQQILGQGPKLLIQFQNNGVVDDSQLPKDRFSAERLKGVDSTLKIQPAKLEDSAVYLCASSSRLAGGSGELFFGEGSRLTVL.

V is TRBV6-5 and J is TRBJ2-3; D may be TRBD1 (5 bases). Germline loops: CDR1 MNHEY, CDR2 SVGAGI. There are 16 residues in the CDR3. V was pared by 0 bases and J by 0 bases, with 10 bases between. The DNA of the CDR3 is TGTGCCAGCAGTTACTCGGGGCGGTCTAGCACAGATACGCAGTATTTT. It yields the protein CASSYSGRSSTDTQYF.

V usage is TRBV7-2 and J usage is TRBJ1-1; 7 nucleotides agree with TRBD1. With V trimmed by 5 bases and J by 0 bases, 6 bases remained unmatched. Germline CDR1 reads SGHTA; CDR2 reads FQGNSA. CDR3 size: 15 residues. CDR3 DNA: TGTGCCAGCAGCGTACCGACAGGGCTGAACACTGAAGCTTTCTTT. This encodes CASSVPTGLNTEAFF.

The V gene is TRBV30, the J gene TRBJ2-3; 12 bases are a match to TRBD1. The V gene's germline CDR1 is GTSNPN and CDR2 SVGIG (reference sequence). The CDR3 extends over 13 amino acids. J was trimmed by 6 bases and V by 5 bases; bases with no gene match: 3. CDR3 DNA sequence: TGTGCCTGGGCGGGACAGGGGGCTGATACGCAGTATTTT. This encodes CAWAGQGADTQYF.

This chain uses TRBV5-1 with TRBJ2-3; D not certain. The V end lost 0 bases, the J end lost 1 base, and 9 bases lay between the germline ends. The length of the CDR3 is 15 residues. CDR1 and CDR2 (germline): SGHRS, YFSETQ. This CDR3 is CASSLEVAGTDTQYF. In DNA, the CDR3 is TGCGCCAGCAGCTTGGAGGTGGCGGGCACAGATACGCAGTATTTT.

The V gene is TRBV6-1, the J gene TRBJ1-1, with D hard to call. The V end was cut by 5 bases, the J end by 0 bases, with 7 bases between. The CDR3 has 13 residues. Germline CDR1 is MNHNS and CDR2 is SASEGT. CDR3 in DNA: TGTGCCAGCAGTTCACTGTTGAACACTGAAGCTTTCTTT. It codes for CASSSLLNTEAFF.

The J gene is TRBJ1-2, the V gene TRBV19; D unclear. The CDR3 consists of 16 residues. The V end was cut by 2 bases, the J end by 8 bases, with 21 bases between. Germline values: CDR1 LNHDA, CDR2 SQIVND (reference sequence). The CDR3 here is CASSISQVNTIGGYTF. CDR3 coding DNA: TGTGCCAGTAGTATAAGCCAAGTTAACACTATAGGAGGCTACACCTTC. The full variable domain, rest sourced from reference TRBV19 and TRBJ1-2, is DGGITQSPKYLFRKEGQNVTLSCEQNLNHDAMYWYRQDPGQGLRLIYYSQIVNDFQKGDIAEGYSVSREKKESFPLTVTSAQKNPTAFYLCASSISQVNTIGGYTFGSGTRLTVV.

The V gene is TRBV6-6, the J gene TRBJ1-5; no firm D call. Trimming removed 7 bases at V and 0 bases at J, with 10 bases between. This CDR3 has 14 amino acids. In germline, CDR1 is MNHNY, CDR2 SVGAGI (reference sequence). In nucleotides, the CDR3 is TGTGCCAGCACTGGGCTCAATAGCAATCAGCCCCAGCATTTT. This gives the protein CASTGLNSNQPQHF.